These 16 T cell receptor beta chains share one sample of origin, sequenced in a study of blood T cell repertoires in COVID-19. Assay: immunoSEQ multiplex PCR; the TCRdb copy retains only in-frame clones and omits some. The sample yields around 210,000 clones, 75% to 85% seen once. Material: peripheral blood. These receptors were obtained from a man aged 50 to 59 with COVID-19, enrolled during active disease.

V gene TRBV3-1 (or the pseudogene TRBV3-2) combines with J gene TRBJ2-1; the D gene is possibly TRBD1 (6 bases). Germline CDR1 LGHDT, CDR2 YNNKEL (reference sequence). The V end was cut by 7 bases, the J end by 5 bases, with 24 bases between. The CDR3 consists of 17 residues. CDR3 nucleotide sequence: TGTGCCAGCACCCCAATTGATAGGACAGATGGGCACAATGAGCAGTTCTTC. It specifies CASTPIDRTDGHNEQFF.

This chain links TRBV7-9 with TRBJ1-4, with unresolved D. From germline, CDR1 is SEHNR and CDR2 FQNEAQ (reference sequence). The length of the CDR3 is 15 residues. The ends were cut back, 3 bases at V and 4 bases at J, with 12 bases in the middle. The CDR3 DNA sequence: TGTGCCAGCAGCTTGCGAGGACTGAGTAATGAAAAACTGTTTTTT. Protein sequence: CASSLRGLSNEKLFF.

CDR3 region: CASSPSGTTYNEQFF. DNA of the CDR3: TGTGCCAGCAGCCCCTCCGGGACAACCTACAATGAGCAGTTCTTC. The chain carries TRBV3-1 (or the pseudogene TRBV3-2) and TRBJ2-1, with D tentatively TRBD1 (6 bases). V was trimmed by 4 bases and J by 2 bases, leaving 12 bases between them. CDR3 length: 15 residues. Germline V lookup: CDR1 LGHDT, CDR2 YNNKEL (reference sequence).

This clone has a handful of counts. This chain connects TRBV7-9 to TRBJ1-1; tentative D call: TRBD1 (5 bases). Germline V lookup: CDR1 SEHNR, CDR2 FQNEAQ (reference sequence). The ends were cut back, 5 bases at V and 0 bases at J, with 13 bases in the middle. The CDR3 consists of 15 residues. The CDR3 bases are TGTGCCAGCAGCCCCGGGACTTTCATGAACACTGAAGCTTTCTTT. It is translated as CASSPGTFMNTEAFF.

The rearrangement uses TRBV6-5 and TRBJ1-6; no reliable D call. V shed 6 bases and J shed 6 bases, with 9 bases lying between them. Germline V lookup: CDR1 MNHEY, CDR2 SVGAGI. The CDR3 consists of 13 residues. CDR3 bases: TGTGCCAGCAGACCTGACTTTAATTCACCCCTCCACTTT. Translated: CASRPDFNSPLHF.

The rearrangement uses TRBV7-2 and TRBJ2-4; D is perhaps TRBD1 (5 bases). The CDR3 is made up of 13 amino acids. The ends were cut back, 1 base at V and 7 bases at J, with 8 bases in the middle. The germline V gene encodes CDR1 SGHTA and CDR2 FQGNSA. The CDR3 reads CASSLGRANIQYF. The CDR3 DNA sequence: TGTGCCAGCAGCTTAGGCAGGGCTAACATTCAGTACTTC.

This chain links TRBV5-1 with TRBJ1-1, with a possible D match to TRBD1 (6 bases). CDR3 length: 14 residues. V lost 0 bases and J lost 3, with 9 bases in between. Looked up from germline, CDR1 is SGHRS and CDR2 is YFSETQ. CDR3 residues: CASSLATGHTEAFF. The CDR3 DNA reads TGCGCCAGCAGCTTGGCCACAGGGCACACTGAAGCTTTCTTT.

This chain uses TRBV11-2 with TRBJ2-1; 10 nucleotides match TRBD2. This CDR3 is 17 amino acids long. Trimming took 4 bases from V and 0 from J; bases not matched to a gene: 6. The germline CDR1 and CDR2 sequences are SGHAT and FQNNGV. The CDR3 DNA reads TGTGCCAGCAGCTCGAGCGGGGGGGATAGCTCCTACAATGAGCAGTTCTTC. Its translation is CASSSSGGDSSYNEQFF.

This chain joins TRBV27 and TRBJ2-7; TRBD1 matches at 9 bases. The CDR3 extends over 16 amino acids. From germline, CDR1 is MNHEY and CDR2 SMNVEV (reference sequence). V shed 5 bases, J shed 3 bases, and the junction held 11 bases outside the gene matches. CDR3 DNA sequence: TGTGCCAGCAGTGAAAAAGGACAGGGGCTTATCTACGAGCAGTACTTC. Its translation: CASSEKGQGLIYEQYF.

The CDR3 region is CSAHRLGSLFF. Here the CDR3 DNA reads TGCAGTGCTCACAGGTTGGGCTCATTATTCTTT. The chain combines TRBV20-1 with TRBJ1-1, with a possible D match to TRBD1 (5 bases). Per germline, CDR1 DFQATT and CDR2 SNEGSKA (reference sequence). V shed 5 bases and J shed 14 bases, with 18 bases lying between them. CDR3 length equals 11 residues.

The chain combines TRBV2 with TRBJ1-6; D may be TRBD1 (6 bases). Germline V CDR1 and CDR2: SNHLY, FYNNEI. V shed 3 bases and J shed 7 bases, with 10 bases lying between them. The length of the CDR3 is 14 residues. The CDR3 is CASSERGTNSPLHF. CDR3 nucleotide sequence: TGTGCCAGCAGTGAGAGGGGGACGAATTCACCCCTCCACTTT.

This clone was recorded once. J is TRBJ2-1 and V is TRBV12-5, with 7 bases that match TRBD2. Germline trimming cut 5 bases from V and 9 bases from J; bases unmatched to any gene: 7. The germline V gene has CDR1 LGHNT and CDR2 FRNRAP. CDR3 length: 13 amino acids. This CDR3 is CASGPRTGGEQFF. CDR3 sequence (DNA): TGTGCTAGTGGTCCCCGGACGGGGGGTGAGCAGTTCTTC.

The rearrangement links TRBV24-1 to TRBJ1-4, with D maybe TRBD1 (6 bases). Germline V CDR1 and CDR2: KGHDR, SFDVKD. The length of the CDR3 is 15 residues. Trimming left V 4 bases short and J 2 bases short, with 10 bases between. In DNA form, the CDR3 reads TGTGCCACCAGTGACGGGGGGCGGACTAATGAAAAACTGTTTTTT. As protein: CATSDGGRTNEKLFF.

The chain carries TRBV30 and TRBJ2-2; D is perhaps TRBD1 (6 bases). Per germline, CDR1 GTSNPN and CDR2 SVGIG (reference sequence). The CDR3 totals 13 residues. The V and J ends lost 8 bases and 0 bases respectively, with 10 bases between them. In nucleotides, the CDR3 is TGTGCCCACACAGGGCCGAACACCGGGGAGCTGTTTTTT. As protein: CAHTGPNTGELFF.

This chain's CDR3 is CASSDGSGGAWNEQFF. The CDR3 coding sequence is TGCGCCAGCAGTGATGGGAGCGGGGGGGCTTGGAATGAGCAGTTCTTC. The chain is built from TRBV10-2 and TRBJ2-1; 10 nucleotides agree with TRBD2. J gave up 7 bases and V 3 bases, and 9 bases lay outside the gene matches. In germline, CDR1 is WSHSY, CDR2 SAAADI. This CDR3 comprises 16 residues.

The chain joins TRBV2 to TRBJ1-4; unclear D gene. Trimming cost V 5 bases and J 9 bases, with 13 bases left between them. CDR3 length equals 13 residues. The germline V gene has CDR1 SNHLY and CDR2 FYNNEI. The chain's CDR3 is CASSTDGSKKLFF. CDR3 bases: TGTGCCAGCAGTACGGACGGGAGTAAAAAACTGTTTTTT.